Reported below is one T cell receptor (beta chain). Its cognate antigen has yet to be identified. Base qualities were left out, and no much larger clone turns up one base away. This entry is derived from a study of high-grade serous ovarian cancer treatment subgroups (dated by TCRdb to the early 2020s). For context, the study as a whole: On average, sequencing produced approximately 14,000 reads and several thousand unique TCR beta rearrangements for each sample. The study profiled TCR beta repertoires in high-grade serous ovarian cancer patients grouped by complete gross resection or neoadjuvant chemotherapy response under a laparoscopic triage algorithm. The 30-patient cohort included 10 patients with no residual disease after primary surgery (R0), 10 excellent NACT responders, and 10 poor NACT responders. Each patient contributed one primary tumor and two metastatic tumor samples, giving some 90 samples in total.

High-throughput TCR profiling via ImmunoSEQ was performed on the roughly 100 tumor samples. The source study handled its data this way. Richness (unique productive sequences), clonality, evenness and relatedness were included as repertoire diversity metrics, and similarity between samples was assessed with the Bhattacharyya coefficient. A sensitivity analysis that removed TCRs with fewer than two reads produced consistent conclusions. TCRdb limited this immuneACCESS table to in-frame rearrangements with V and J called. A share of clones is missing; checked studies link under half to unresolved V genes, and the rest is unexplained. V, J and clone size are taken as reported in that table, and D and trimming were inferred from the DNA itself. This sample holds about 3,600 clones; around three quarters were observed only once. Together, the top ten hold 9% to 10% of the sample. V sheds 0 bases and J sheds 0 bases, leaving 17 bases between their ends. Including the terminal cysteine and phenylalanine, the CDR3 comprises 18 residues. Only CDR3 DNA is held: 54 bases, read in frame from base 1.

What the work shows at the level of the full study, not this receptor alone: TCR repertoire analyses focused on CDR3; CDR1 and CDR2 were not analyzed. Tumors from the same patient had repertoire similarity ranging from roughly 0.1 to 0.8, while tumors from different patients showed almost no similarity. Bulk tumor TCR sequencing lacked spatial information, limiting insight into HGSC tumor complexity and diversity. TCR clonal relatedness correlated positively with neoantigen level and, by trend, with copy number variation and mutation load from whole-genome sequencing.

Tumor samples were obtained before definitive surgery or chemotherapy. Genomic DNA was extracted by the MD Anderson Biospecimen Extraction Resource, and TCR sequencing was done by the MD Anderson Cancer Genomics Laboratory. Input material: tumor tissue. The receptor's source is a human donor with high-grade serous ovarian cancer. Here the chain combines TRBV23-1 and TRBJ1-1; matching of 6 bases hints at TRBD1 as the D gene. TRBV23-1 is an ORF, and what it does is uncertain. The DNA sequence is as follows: TGCGCCAGCAGTCAATCGGGGGCCCAAGGAAGGATGAACACTGAAGCTTTCTTT. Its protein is CASSQSGAQGRMNTEAFF.